Below are 25 T cell receptor beta chains sequenced from a single sample in a study of cytomegalovirus exposure and HLA in healthy donors. The study ran its PCR with 60 Vbeta and 13 Jbeta primers. Clones were read by immunoSEQ multiplex PCR, and TCRdb kept only the in-frame ones, dropping some. The table lists around 160,000 clones, around 78% of them singletons, with 2.5% to 3.5% in the top ten. Sample: PBMCs. The receptors were gathered from a man in his forties or fifties in good health and CMV-seropositive.

The rearrangement joins TRBV19 to TRBJ2-1; tentative D call: TRBD2 (6 bases). Between the trimmed V and J ends, which lost 4 bases and 9 bases, there was a span of 28 bases. CDR3 length: 18 amino acids. The germline V gene encodes CDR1 LNHDA and CDR2 SQIVND (reference sequence). The CDR3 DNA reads as TGTGCCAGTAGTAGGGGGTATGGGGCCAACATGGGGGGAGGTGAGCAGTTCTTC. It yields the protein CASSRGYGANMGGGEQFF. Full variable domain (remainder filled in from reference TRBV19 and TRBJ2-1): DGGITQSPKYLFRKEGQNVTLSCEQNLNHDAMYWYRQDPGQGLRLIYYSQIVNDFQKGDIAEGYSVSREKKESFPLTVTSAQKNPTAFYLCASSRGYGANMGGGEQFFGPGTRLTVL.

This clone was recorded a few times. The chain has TRBV10-3 and TRBJ1-2; 9 nucleotides match TRBD1. Germline values: CDR1 ENHRY, CDR2 SYGVKD. Trimming removed 10 bases from V and 0 bases from J; junction bases left unmatched: 3. CDR3 length equals 13 residues. CDR3 in DNA: TGTGCCACGAGACAGGGGGCTAACTATGGCTACACCTTC. It translates to CATRQGANYGYTF.

This chain joins TRBV11-2 and TRBJ2-7, with D perhaps TRBD1 (6 bases). V lost 5 bases and J 5 bases, leaving 19 bases between the germline ends. This CDR3 has 15 amino acids. The germline CDR1 and CDR2 sequences are SGHAT and FQNNGV. The CDR3 sequence: CASSLGPDSGHEQYF. Here the CDR3 DNA reads TGTGCCAGCAGCCTAGGTCCGGACAGTGGCCACGAGCAGTACTTC.

This sequence joins TRBV6-6 and TRBJ1-1, with D maybe TRBD1 (5 bases). V was cut by 2 bases and J by 7 bases, with 8 bases left in between. Per germline, CDR1 MNHNY and CDR2 SVGAGI (reference sequence). The CDR3 sequence is 12 residues long. The DNA for the CDR3 is TGTGCCAGCAGTTACGGCCAGGGTGAAGCTTTCTTT. Translation: CASSYGQGEAFF.

CDR3 amino acids: CASSQVNTADYGYTF. The DNA for the CDR3 is TGCGCCAGCAGCCAAGTCAATACAGCCGATTATGGCTACACCTTC. The chain links TRBV4-1 to TRBJ1-2; D not resolved. CDR3 size: 15 residues. V was shortened by 1 base and J by 5 bases, with 14 bases between the two germline ends. Germline CDR1 is MGHRA and CDR2 is YSYEKL.

This chain joins TRBV7-6 and TRBJ1-1; perhaps TRBD1 as D (5 bases). V was pared by 5 bases and J by 3 bases, with 13 bases between. CDR3 size: 14 residues. Germline V gives CDR1 SGHVS, CDR2 FNYEAQ. CDR3 nucleotide sequence: TGTGCCAGCAGCCTAGGGGCTCACGACACTGAAGCTTTCTTT. Its protein is CASSLGAHDTEAFF.

The chain is built from TRBV6-5 and TRBJ1-2; TRBD1 might be the D (5 bases). CDR1 and CDR2 from the germline V gene are MNHEY and SVGAGI. The CDR3 runs 14 residues. Trimming cost V 5 bases and J 0 bases, with 10 bases left between them. This CDR3 is CASSGAAANYGYTF. For the CDR3, the DNA is TGTGCCAGCAGTGGGGCTGCTGCTAACTATGGCTACACCTTC.

With respect to this clone: Other DNA sequences in the sample encode the same CDR3. The V gene is TRBV7-2, the J gene TRBJ2-7; possibly TRBD2 for D (5 bases). The CDR3 covers 14 residues. Trimming left V 1 base short and J 1 base short, with 8 bases between. Germline CDR1 and CDR2: SGHTA and FQGNSA. Written as DNA, the CDR3 is TGTGCCAGCAGCTTAGTGGGAGCTTCCTACGAGCAGTACTTC. It specifies CASSLVGASYEQYF. The full variable domain, its missing parts supplied by reference TRBV7-2 and TRBJ2-7, is GAGVSQSPSNKVTEKGKDVELRCDPISGHTALYWYRQSLGQGLEFLIYFQGNSAPDKSGLPSDRFSAERTGGSVSTLTIQRTQQEDSAVYLCASSLVGASYEQYFGPGTRLTVT.

The CDR3 DNA sequence: TGTGCCAGCAGCGGGGGACAGGGGGCAAGGACCTATGGCTACACCTTC. This translates into CASSGGQGARTYGYTF. The rearrangement links TRBV5-5 to TRBJ1-2, with TRBD1 matching 12 bases. V gave up 4 bases and J gave up 4 bases; unmatched junction bases: 8. The CDR3 is 16 amino acids. Looked up from germline, CDR1 is SGHKS and CDR2 is YYEKEE (reference sequence).

This clone was observed a few times. V is TRBV28 and J is TRBJ2-7; TRBD2 matches 12 bases. Trimming at V came to 7 bases and at J to 6 bases, leaving 7 bases not matched to a gene. This CDR3 spans 14 amino acids. Germline V gene lookup returns CDR1 MDHEN and CDR2 SYDVKM. The CDR3 spells CASMRLAGDFEQYF. CDR3 nucleotide sequence: TGTGCCAGCATGAGACTAGCGGGAGATTTCGAGCAGTACTTC.

This clone has only a few counts. CDR3 loop: CASSLGRRKGATDTQYF. The CDR3 region has the DNA TGCGCCAGCAGCTTGGGTCGGCGTAAAGGGGCCACAGATACGCAGTATTTT. The gene calls are TRBV5-1 and TRBJ2-3, with a possible D match to TRBD1 (5 bases). V shed 0 bases and J shed 2 bases, with 16 bases lying between them. Looked up from germline, CDR1 is SGHRS and CDR2 is YFSETQ. This CDR3 has 17 residues.

This clone showed up just a few times. This chain links TRBV18 with TRBJ2-2; the match to TRBD2 covers 10 bases. CDR3 length: 17 amino acids. Unmatched junction bases numbered 7, after V lost 2 bases and J lost 4 bases. In germline, CDR1 is KGHSH, CDR2 LQKENI. The CDR3: CASSPMGLAGATGELFF. CDR3 coding DNA: TGTGCCAGCTCACCAATGGGTCTAGCGGGAGCCACCGGGGAGCTGTTTTTT.

The chain has TRBV6-5 and TRBJ2-7; D is uncertain. The V gene's germline CDR1 is MNHEY and CDR2 SVGAGI. V was trimmed by 6 bases and J by 0 bases, leaving 12 bases between them. The CDR3 runs to 14 residues. The CDR3 here is CASRQSKTSYEQYF. CDR3 bases: TGTGCCAGCAGACAAAGTAAAACCTCCTACGAGCAGTACTTC.

The rearrangement uses TRBV5-1 and TRBJ2-5; 8 bases match TRBD1. The CDR3 extends over 15 amino acids. Germline assignment: CDR1 SGHRS and CDR2 YFSETQ. The V segment lost 1 base and the J segment 5 bases; nucleotides outside the gene matches: 7. CDR3 DNA sequence: TGCGCCAGCAGCTTGTTGAGACAGGGGAGGGAGACCCAGTACTTC. Encoded protein: CASSLLRQGRETQYF.

The rearrangement links TRBV19 to TRBJ1-1; 10 nucleotides match TRBD1. Germline V lookup: CDR1 LNHDA, CDR2 SQIVND (reference sequence). The CDR3 is 14 residues long. The J segment lost 5 bases and the V segment lost 9 bases, leaving 9 bases of the junction unmatched. CDR3 in DNA: TGTGCCAGCCGGGACAGGGGAGTTAATACTGAAGCTTTCTTT. Its protein is CASRDRGVNTEAFF.

This chain uses TRBV5-5 with TRBJ1-1, with 7 positions matching TRBD1. Per germline, CDR1 SGHKS and CDR2 YYEKEE (reference sequence). This CDR3 contains 14 residues. V lost 0 bases to trimming and J lost 4 bases; unmatched junction nucleotides: 3. The CDR3 region has the DNA TGTGCCAGCAGCTTGGTGACAGGGTCCACTGAAGCTTTCTTT. It yields the protein CASSLVTGSTEAFF. The full variable domain, its missing parts supplied by reference TRBV5-5 and TRBJ1-1, is DAGVTQSPTHLIKTRGQQVTLRCSPISGHKSVSWYQQVLGQGPQFIFQYYEKEERGRGNFPDRFSARQFPNYSSELNVNALLLGDSALYLCASSLVTGSTEAFFGQGTRLTVV.

The chain has TRBV29-1 and TRBJ1-3; no firm D call. Trimming shortened V by 4 bases and J by 2 bases, and 15 bases separated the two germline ends. The CDR3 runs 15 residues. CDR1 and CDR2 from the germline V gene are SQVTM and ANQGSEA. This CDR3 reads CSVVKSSGPGNTIYF. The CDR3 nucleotides read TGCAGCGTTGTGAAGTCTAGCGGACCTGGAAACACCATATATTTT.

The chain recombines TRBV28 with TRBJ2-1; TRBD1 matches 7 bases. Germline V gene sequence: CDR1 MDHEN, CDR2 SYDVKM. The CDR3 totals 16 residues. Losses at the gene ends were 4 bases for V and 1 base for J; bases not matched to a gene: 7. CDR3: CASSSQGEVSYNEQFF. CDR3 nucleotides: TGTGCCAGCAGTTCCCAGGGGGAAGTTTCCTACAATGAGCAGTTCTTC. Full variable domain (remainder filled in from reference TRBV28 and TRBJ2-1): DVKVTQSSRYLVKRTGEKVFLECVQDMDHENMFWYRQDPGLGLRLIYFSYDVKMKEKGDIPEGYSVSREKKERFSLILESASTNQTSMYLCASSSQGEVSYNEQFFGPGTRLTVL.

The chain is built from TRBV5-4 and TRBJ2-7; TRBD2 matches at 10 bases. V lost 1 base and J lost 6; bases outside the gene matches: 13. CDR1 is SGHNT and CDR2 is YYREEE in the germline V gene (reference sequence). This CDR3 spans 17 amino acids. The CDR3 DNA follows: TGTGCCAGCAGCTTGAGAGTACTCGGACTAGCGGACCCCGAGCAGTACTTC. As protein: CASSLRVLGLADPEQYF.

The V and J genes are TRBV29-1 and TRBJ2-3; 7 positions agree with TRBD2. Germline V lookup: CDR1 SQVTM, CDR2 ANQGSEA. The CDR3 covers 13 residues. V gave up 4 bases and J gave up 3 bases; unmatched junction bases: 4. This CDR3 reads CSVGLAETDTQYF. In DNA form, the CDR3 reads TGCAGCGTTGGACTAGCAGAAACAGATACGCAGTATTTT.

The chain links TRBV7-8 to TRBJ1-5, with 7 nucleotides matching TRBD1. CDR1 and CDR2 (germline): SGHVS, FQNEAQ. The V gene end was trimmed by 5 bases and the J gene end by 5 bases; junction bases not matched to a gene: 3. This CDR3 is built from 13 residues. The DNA of the CDR3 is TGTGCCAGCAGCCTCGGACAGGATCAGCCCCAGCATTTT. It codes for CASSLGQDQPQHF.

V and J are TRBV2 and TRBJ2-7; 9 nucleotides match TRBD1. Trimming took 5 bases from V and 3 from J; bases not matched to a gene: 5. Germline V gene lookup returns CDR1 SNHLY and CDR2 FYNNEI. The CDR3 length is 14 residues. DNA of the CDR3: TGTGCCAGCAGTACCGGGACAGGGAACTACGAGCAGTACTTC. Its protein is CASSTGTGNYEQYF.

The chain couples TRBV5-4 to TRBJ1-4, with D perhaps matching TRBD1 (6 bases). V lost 3 bases and J lost 7, with 16 bases in between. This CDR3 comprises 15 residues. The V gene's germline CDR1 is SGHNT and CDR2 YYREEE (reference sequence). The CDR3 region is CASSSGGGGSEKLFF. CDR3 in DNA: TGTGCCAGCAGCTCGGGAGGGGGGGGCAGTGAAAAACTGTTTTTT.

In its sample, this clone was seen once. The CDR3 coding sequence is TGTGCCAGCAGTTCCCCGGACAGAAATCAGCCCCAGCATTTT. It translates to CASSSPDRNQPQHF. The V call is TRBV6-1, the J call TRBJ1-5; maybe TRBD1 (6 bases). Trimming removed 5 bases at V and 4 bases at J, with 12 bases between. Germline-derived CDR1 and CDR2 are MNHNS and SASEGT. The CDR3 length is 14 residues.

This clone was recorded many times. This chain links TRBV25-1 with TRBJ1-1; TRBD1 might be the D (5 bases). V was clipped by 2 bases and J by 8 bases, with 15 bases between them. The germline V gene has CDR1 MGHDK and CDR2 SYGVNS. This CDR3 is 14 amino acids long. The CDR3 DNA reads as TGTGCCAGCAGTGAAGAATTGATGCAGGGCGAAGCTTTCTTT. Its protein is CASSEELMQGEAFF. The whole variable domain, remainder taken from reference TRBV25-1 and TRBJ1-1, is EADIYQTPRYLVIGTGKKITLECSQTMGHDKMYWYQQDPGMELHLIHYSYGVNSTEKGDLSSESTVSRIRTEHFPLTLESARPSHTSQYLCASSEELMQGEAFFGQGTRLTVV.